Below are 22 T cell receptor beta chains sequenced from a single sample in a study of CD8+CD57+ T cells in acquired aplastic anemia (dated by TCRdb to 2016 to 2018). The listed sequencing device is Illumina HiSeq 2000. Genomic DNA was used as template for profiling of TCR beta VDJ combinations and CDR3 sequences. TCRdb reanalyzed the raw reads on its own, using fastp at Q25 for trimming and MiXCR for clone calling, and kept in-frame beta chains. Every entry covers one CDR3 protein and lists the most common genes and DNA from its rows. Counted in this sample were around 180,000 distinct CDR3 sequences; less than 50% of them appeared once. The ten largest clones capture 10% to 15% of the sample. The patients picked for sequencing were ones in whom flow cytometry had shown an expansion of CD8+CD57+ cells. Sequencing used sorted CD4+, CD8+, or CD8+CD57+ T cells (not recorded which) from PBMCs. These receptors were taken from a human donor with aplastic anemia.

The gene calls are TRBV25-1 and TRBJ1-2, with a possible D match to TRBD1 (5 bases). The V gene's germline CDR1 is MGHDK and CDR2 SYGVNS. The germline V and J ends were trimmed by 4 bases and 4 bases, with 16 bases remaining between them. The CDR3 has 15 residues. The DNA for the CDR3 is TGTGCCAGCAGTGCCCTCGGGGGAACCCTCTATGGCTACACCTTC. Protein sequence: CASSALGGTLYGYTF.

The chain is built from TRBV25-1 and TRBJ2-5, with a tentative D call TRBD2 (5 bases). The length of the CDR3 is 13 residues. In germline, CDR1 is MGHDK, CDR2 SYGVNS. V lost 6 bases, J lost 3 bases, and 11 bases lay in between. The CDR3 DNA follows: TGTGCCAGCAGGCCTAGCAGTGAAGAGACCCAGTACTTC. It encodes CASRPSSEETQYF.

CDR3 sequence (DNA): TGTGCCACCCCGGGACAGGGGGCGGCTAACTATGGCTACACCTTC. Translation gives CATPGQGAANYGYTF. The J gene is TRBJ1-2, the V gene TRBV5-8; 12 bases are a match to TRBD1. The CDR3 is 15 amino acids. The germline gives CDR1 SGHTS, CDR2 YDEGEE. V lost 9 bases and J lost 0; bases outside the gene matches: 6.

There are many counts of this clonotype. The CDR3 is CASTYRVGYGYTF. CDR3 nucleotide sequence: TGTGCCAGCACCTACAGGGTTGGATATGGCTACACCTTC. J is TRBJ1-2 and V is TRBV6-1; a weak D match, TRBD1 (6 bases). V was trimmed by 7 bases and J by 5 bases, leaving 14 bases between them. The V gene's germline CDR1 is MNHNS and CDR2 SASEGT. The CDR3 extends over 13 amino acids.

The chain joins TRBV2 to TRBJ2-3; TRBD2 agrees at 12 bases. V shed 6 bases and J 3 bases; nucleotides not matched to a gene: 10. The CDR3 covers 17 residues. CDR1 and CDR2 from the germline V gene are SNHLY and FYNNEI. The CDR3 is CASSDYRLAGATDTQYF. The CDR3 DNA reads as TGTGCCAGCAGCGATTATCGACTAGCGGGGGCGACAGATACGCAGTATTTT.

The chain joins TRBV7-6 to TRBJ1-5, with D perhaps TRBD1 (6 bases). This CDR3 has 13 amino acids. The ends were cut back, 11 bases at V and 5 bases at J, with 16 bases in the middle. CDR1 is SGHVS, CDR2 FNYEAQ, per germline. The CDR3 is CASAGDLHQPQHF. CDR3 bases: TGTGCCTCCGCAGGGGACCTCCATCAGCCCCAGCATTTT. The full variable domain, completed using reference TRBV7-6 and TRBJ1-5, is GAGVSQSPRYKVTKRGQDVALRCDPISGHVSLYWYRQALGQGPEFLTYFNYEAQQDKSGLPNDRFSAERPEGSISTLTIQRTEQRDSAMYRCASAGDLHQPQHFGDGTRLSIL.

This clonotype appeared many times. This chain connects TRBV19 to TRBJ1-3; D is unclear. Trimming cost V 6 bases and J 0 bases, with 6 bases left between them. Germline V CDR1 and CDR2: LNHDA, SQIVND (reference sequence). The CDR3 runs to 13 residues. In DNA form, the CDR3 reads TGTGCCAGTAGCCTAAACTCTGGAAACACCATATATTTT. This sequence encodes CASSLNSGNTIYF.

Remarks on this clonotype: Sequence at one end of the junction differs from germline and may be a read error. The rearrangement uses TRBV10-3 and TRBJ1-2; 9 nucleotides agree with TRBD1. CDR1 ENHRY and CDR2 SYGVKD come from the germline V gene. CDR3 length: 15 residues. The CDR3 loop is CAISVGTGSNYGYTF. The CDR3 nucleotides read TGTGCCATCAGTGTTGGGACAGGGAGTAACTACGGCTACACCTTC.

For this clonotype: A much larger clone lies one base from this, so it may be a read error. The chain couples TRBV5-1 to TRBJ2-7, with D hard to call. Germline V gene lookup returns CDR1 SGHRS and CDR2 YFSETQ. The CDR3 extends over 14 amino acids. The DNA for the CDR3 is TGCGCCAGCAGCTCTTACTCCCCTGAGTACGAGCAGCACTTC. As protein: CASSSYSPEYEQHF.

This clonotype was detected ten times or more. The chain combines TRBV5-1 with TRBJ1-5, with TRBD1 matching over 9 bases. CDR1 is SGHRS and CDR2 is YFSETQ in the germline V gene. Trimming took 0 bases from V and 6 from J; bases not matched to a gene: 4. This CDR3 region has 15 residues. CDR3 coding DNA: TGCGCCAGCAGCTTGGGGGGACAGGGTTTTCAGCCCCAGCATTTT. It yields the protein CASSLGGQGFQPQHF.

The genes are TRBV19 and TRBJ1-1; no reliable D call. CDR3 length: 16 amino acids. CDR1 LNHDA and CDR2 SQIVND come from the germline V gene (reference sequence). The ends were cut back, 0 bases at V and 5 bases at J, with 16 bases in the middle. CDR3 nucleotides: TGTGCCAGTAGTATAGACCCCCAGACATCCCGGACTGAAGCTTTCTTT. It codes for CASSIDPQTSRTEAFF. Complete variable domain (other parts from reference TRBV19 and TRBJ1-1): DGGITQSPKYLFRKEGQNVTLSCEQNLNHDAMYWYRQDPGQGLRLIYYSQIVNDFQKGDIAEGYSVSREKKESFPLTVTSAQKNPTAFYLCASSIDPQTSRTEAFFGQGTRLTVV.

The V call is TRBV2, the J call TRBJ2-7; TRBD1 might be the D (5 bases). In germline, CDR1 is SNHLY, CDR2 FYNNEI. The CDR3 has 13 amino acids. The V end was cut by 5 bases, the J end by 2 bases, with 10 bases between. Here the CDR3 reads CASSQPGTYEQYF. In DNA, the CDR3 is TGTGCCAGCAGTCAACCAGGGACCTACGAGCAGTACTTC.

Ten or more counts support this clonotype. The CDR3 sequence is CASSTGAKNIQYF. As DNA, the CDR3 is TGCGCCAGCAGCACAGGGGCCAAAAACATTCAGTACTTC. The genes are TRBV5-1 and TRBJ2-4, with D maybe TRBD1 (6 bases). This CDR3 spans 13 amino acids. The germline V gene encodes CDR1 SGHRS and CDR2 YFSETQ. Trimming shortened V by 4 bases and J by 1 base, and 6 bases separated the two germline ends.

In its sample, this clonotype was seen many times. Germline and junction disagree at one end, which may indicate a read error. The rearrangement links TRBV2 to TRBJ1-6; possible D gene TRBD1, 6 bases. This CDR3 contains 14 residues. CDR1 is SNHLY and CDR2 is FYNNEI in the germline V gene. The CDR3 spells CASNEQGGSSPLHF. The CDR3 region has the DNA TGTGCCAGCAATGAACAGGGAGGATCTTCACCCCTCCACTTT.

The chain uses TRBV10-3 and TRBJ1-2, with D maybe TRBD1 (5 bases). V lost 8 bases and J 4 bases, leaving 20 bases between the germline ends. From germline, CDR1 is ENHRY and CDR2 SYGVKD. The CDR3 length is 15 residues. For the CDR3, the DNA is TGTGCCATCGTTGGGACGACTCTTGGCTCCTATGGCTACACCTTC. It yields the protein CAIVGTTLGSYGYTF.

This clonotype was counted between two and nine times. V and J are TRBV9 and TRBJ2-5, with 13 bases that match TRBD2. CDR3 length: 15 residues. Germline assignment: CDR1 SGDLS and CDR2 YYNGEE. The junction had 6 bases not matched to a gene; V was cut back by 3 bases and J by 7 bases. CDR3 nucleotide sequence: TGTGCCAGCAGCGGGACTAGCGGGGGCGTGGGGACCCAGTACTTC. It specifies CASSGTSGGVGTQYF.

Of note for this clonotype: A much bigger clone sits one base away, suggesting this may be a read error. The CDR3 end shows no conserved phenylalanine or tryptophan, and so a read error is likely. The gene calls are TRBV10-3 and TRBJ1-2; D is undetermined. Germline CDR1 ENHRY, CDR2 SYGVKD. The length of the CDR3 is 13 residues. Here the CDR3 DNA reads TGTGCCAGCAGTGGTTGGGAGGGAAGAGGCTACACCGTC. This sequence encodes CASSGWEGRGYTV.

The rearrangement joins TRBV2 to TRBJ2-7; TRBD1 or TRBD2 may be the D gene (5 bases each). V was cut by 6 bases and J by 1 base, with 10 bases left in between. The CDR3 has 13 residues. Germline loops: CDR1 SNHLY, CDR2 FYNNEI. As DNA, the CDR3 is TGTGCCAGCAGCCCCGGGACGTCCTACGAGCAGTACTTC. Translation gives CASSPGTSYEQYF. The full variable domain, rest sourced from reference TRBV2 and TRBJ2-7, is EPEVTQTPSHQVTQMGQEVILRCVPISNHLYFYWYRQILGQKVEFLVSFYNNEISEKSEIFDDQFSVERPDGSNFTLKIRSTKLEDSAMYFCASSPGTSYEQYFGPGTRLTVT.

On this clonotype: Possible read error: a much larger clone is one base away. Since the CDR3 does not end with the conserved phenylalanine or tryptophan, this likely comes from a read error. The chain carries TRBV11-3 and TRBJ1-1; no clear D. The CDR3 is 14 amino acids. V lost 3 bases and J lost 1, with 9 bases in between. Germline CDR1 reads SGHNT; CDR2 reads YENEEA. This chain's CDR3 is CASSFSGENTEAFL. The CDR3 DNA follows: TGTGCCAGCAGCTTCTCCGGGGAGAACACTGAAGCTTTCCTT.

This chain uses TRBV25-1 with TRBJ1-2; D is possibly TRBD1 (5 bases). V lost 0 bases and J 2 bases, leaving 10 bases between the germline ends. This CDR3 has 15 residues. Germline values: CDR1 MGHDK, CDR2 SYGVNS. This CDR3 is CASSEYSGQNYGYTF. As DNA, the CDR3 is TGTGCCAGCAGTGAATATTCAGGGCAGAACTATGGCTACACCTTC.

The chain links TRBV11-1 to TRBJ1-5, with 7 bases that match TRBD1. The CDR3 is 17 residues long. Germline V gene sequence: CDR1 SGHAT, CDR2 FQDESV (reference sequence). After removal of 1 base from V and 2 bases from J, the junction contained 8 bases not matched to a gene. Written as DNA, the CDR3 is TGTGCCAGCAGCTTAGGACAGGGCGGGTCGGGCAATCAGCCCCAGCATTTT. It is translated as CASSLGQGGSGNQPQHF. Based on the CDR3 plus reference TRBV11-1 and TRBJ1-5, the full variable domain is EAEVAQSPRYKITEKSQAVAFWCDPISGHATLYWYRQILGQGPELLVQFQDESVVDDSQLPKDRFSAERLKGVDSTLKIQPAELGDSAMYLCASSLGQGGSGNQPQHFGDGTRLSIL.

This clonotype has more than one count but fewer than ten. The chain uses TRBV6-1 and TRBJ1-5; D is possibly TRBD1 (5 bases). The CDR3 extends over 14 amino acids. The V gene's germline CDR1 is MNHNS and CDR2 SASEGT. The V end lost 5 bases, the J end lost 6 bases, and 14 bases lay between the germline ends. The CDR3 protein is CASSSRGFIQPQHF. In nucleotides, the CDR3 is TGTGCCAGCAGTTCCCGGGGGTTTATTCAGCCCCAGCATTTT.